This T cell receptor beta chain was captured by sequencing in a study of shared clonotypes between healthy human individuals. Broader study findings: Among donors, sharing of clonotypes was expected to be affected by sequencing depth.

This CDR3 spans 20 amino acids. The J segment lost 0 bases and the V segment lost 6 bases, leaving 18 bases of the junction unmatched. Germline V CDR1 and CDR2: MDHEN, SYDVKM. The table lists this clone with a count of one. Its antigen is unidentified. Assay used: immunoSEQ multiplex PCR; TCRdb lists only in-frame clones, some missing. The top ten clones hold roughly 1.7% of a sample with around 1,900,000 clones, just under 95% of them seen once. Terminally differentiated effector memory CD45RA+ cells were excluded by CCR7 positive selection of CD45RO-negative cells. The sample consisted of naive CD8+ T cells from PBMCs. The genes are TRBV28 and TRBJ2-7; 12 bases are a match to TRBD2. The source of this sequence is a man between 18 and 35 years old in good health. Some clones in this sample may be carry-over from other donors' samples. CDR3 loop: CASSRYRGQLAGGNSYEQYF. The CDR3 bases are TGTGCCAGCAGCAGGTACAGGGGGCAACTAGCGGGAGGCAACTCCTACGAGCAGTACTTC.